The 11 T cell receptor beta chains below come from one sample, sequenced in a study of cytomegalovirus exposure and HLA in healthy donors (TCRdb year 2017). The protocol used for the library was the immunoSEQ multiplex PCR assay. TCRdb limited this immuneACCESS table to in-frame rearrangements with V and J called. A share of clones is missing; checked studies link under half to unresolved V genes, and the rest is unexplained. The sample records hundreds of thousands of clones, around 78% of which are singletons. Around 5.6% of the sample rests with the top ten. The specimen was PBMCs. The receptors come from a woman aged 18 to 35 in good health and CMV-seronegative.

The CDR3 here is CASSVVAGSNNEQFF. CDR3 nucleotide sequence: TGTGCCAGCAGCGTAGTGGCAGGGTCCAACAATGAGCAGTTCTTC. This sequence joins TRBV9 and TRBJ2-1; possible D gene TRBD1, 5 bases. The V end lost 0 bases, the J end lost 5 bases, and 12 bases lay between the germline ends. Germline V lookup: CDR1 SGDLS, CDR2 YYNGEE. The CDR3 extends over 15 amino acids.

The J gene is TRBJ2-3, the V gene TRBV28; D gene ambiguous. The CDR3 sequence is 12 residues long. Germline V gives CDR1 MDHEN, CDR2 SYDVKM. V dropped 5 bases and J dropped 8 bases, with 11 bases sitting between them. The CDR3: CASSQSLGTQYF. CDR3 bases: TGTGCCAGCAGTCAATCTTTGGGTACGCAGTATTTT. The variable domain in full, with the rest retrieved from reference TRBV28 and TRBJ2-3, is DVKVTQSSRYLVKRTGEKVFLECVQDMDHENMFWYRQDPGLGLRLIYFSYDVKMKEKGDIPEGYSVSREKKERFSLILESASTNQTSMYLCASSQSLGTQYFGPGTRLTVL.

CDR3 loop: CASSQGDRGTDTQYF. In DNA form, the CDR3 reads TGCGCCAGCAGCCAAGGGGACAGGGGGACAGATACGCAGTATTTT. This chain joins TRBV4-1 and TRBJ2-3, with TRBD1 matching 11 bases. V shed 1 base, J shed 3 bases, and the junction held 0 bases outside the gene matches. The germline gives CDR1 MGHRA, CDR2 YSYEKL. The length of the CDR3 is 15 residues.

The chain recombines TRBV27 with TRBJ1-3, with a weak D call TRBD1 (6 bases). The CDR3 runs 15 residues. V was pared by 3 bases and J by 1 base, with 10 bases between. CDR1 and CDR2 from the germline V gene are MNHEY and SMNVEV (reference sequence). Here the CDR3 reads CASSFRRGSGNTIYF. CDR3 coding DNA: TGTGCCAGCAGTTTCCGCAGGGGATCTGGAAACACCATATATTTT.

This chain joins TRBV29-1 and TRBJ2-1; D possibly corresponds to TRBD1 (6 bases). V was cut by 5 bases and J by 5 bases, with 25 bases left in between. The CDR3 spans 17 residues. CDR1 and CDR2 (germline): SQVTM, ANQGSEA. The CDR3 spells CSVTPALHTDRNNEQFF. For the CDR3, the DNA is TGCAGCGTTACCCCCGCCCTTCACACAGACAGGAACAATGAGCAGTTCTTC.

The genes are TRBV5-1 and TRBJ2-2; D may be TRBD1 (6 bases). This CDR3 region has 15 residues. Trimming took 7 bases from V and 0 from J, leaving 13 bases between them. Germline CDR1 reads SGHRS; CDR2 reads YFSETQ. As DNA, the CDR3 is TGCGCCAGCGCCAAGGACAGCACGAACACCGGGGAGCTGTTTTTT. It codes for CASAKDSTNTGELFF.

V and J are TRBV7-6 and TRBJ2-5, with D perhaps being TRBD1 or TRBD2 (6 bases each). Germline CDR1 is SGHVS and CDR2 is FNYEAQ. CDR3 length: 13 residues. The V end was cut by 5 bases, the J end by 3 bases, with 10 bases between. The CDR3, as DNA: TGTGCCAGCAGCGAGGGGGGAGAAGAGACCCAGTACTTC. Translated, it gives CASSEGGEETQYF.

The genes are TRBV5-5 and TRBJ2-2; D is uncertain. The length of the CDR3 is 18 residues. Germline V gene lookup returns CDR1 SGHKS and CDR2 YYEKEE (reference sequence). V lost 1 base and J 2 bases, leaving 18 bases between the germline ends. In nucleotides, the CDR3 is TGTGCCAGCAGCTTGTCCCTTGACCGACTGATTAACACCGGGGAGCTGTTTTTT. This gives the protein CASSLSLDRLINTGELFF.

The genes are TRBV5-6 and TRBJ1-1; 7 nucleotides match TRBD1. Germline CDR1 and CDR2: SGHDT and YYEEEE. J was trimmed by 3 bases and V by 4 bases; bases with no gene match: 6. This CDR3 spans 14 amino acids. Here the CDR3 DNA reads TGTGCCAGCAGCAAGCAGGGGGAGGACACTGAAGCTTTCTTT. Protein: CASSKQGEDTEAFF.

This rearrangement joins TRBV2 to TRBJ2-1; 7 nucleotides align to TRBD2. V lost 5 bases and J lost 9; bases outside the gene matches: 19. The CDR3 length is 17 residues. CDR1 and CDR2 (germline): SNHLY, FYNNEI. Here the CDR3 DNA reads TGTGCCAGCAGTCTTCTCCCGGGCGGGACTACCGATGGTGAGCAGTTCTTC. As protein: CASSLLPGGTTDGEQFF.

CDR3 region: CASSLLAGGDNEQFF. CDR3 nucleotides: TGTGCCAGCAGTTTGCTAGCGGGAGGTGACAATGAGCAGTTCTTC. V and J are TRBV27 and TRBJ2-1; TRBD2 matches at 11 bases. The germline V gene encodes CDR1 MNHEY and CDR2 SMNVEV (reference sequence). The CDR3 consists of 15 residues. V lost 3 bases to trimming and J lost 5 bases; unmatched junction nucleotides: 3.